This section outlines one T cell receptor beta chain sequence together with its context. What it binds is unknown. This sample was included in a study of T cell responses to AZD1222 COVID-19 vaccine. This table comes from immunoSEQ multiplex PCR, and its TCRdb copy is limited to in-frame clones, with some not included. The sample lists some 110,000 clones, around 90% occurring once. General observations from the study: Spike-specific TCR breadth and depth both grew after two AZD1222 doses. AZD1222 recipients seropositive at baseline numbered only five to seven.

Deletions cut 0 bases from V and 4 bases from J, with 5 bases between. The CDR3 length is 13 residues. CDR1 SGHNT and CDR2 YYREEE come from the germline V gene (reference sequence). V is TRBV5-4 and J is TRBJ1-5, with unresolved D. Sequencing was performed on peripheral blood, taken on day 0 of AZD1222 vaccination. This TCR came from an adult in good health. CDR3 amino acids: CASSLVPNQPQHF. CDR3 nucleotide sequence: TGTGCCAGCAGCTTGGTACCGAATCAGCCCCAGCATTTT.